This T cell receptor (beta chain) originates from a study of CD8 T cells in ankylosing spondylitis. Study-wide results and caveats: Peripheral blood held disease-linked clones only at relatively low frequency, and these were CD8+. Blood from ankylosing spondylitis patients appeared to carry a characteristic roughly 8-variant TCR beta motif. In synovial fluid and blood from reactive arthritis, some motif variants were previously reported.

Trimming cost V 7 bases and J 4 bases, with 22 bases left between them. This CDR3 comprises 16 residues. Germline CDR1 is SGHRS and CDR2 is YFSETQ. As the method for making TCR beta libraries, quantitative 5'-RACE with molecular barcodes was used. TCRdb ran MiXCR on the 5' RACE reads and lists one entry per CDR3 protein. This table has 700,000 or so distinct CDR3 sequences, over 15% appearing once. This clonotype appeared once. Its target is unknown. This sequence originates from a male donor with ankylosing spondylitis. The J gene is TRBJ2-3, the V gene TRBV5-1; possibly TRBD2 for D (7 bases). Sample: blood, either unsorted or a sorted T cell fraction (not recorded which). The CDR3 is CASGGASSRSADTQYF. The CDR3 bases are TGCGCCAGCGGGGGGGCCTCTAGCCGTTCAGCAGATACGCAGTATTTT.